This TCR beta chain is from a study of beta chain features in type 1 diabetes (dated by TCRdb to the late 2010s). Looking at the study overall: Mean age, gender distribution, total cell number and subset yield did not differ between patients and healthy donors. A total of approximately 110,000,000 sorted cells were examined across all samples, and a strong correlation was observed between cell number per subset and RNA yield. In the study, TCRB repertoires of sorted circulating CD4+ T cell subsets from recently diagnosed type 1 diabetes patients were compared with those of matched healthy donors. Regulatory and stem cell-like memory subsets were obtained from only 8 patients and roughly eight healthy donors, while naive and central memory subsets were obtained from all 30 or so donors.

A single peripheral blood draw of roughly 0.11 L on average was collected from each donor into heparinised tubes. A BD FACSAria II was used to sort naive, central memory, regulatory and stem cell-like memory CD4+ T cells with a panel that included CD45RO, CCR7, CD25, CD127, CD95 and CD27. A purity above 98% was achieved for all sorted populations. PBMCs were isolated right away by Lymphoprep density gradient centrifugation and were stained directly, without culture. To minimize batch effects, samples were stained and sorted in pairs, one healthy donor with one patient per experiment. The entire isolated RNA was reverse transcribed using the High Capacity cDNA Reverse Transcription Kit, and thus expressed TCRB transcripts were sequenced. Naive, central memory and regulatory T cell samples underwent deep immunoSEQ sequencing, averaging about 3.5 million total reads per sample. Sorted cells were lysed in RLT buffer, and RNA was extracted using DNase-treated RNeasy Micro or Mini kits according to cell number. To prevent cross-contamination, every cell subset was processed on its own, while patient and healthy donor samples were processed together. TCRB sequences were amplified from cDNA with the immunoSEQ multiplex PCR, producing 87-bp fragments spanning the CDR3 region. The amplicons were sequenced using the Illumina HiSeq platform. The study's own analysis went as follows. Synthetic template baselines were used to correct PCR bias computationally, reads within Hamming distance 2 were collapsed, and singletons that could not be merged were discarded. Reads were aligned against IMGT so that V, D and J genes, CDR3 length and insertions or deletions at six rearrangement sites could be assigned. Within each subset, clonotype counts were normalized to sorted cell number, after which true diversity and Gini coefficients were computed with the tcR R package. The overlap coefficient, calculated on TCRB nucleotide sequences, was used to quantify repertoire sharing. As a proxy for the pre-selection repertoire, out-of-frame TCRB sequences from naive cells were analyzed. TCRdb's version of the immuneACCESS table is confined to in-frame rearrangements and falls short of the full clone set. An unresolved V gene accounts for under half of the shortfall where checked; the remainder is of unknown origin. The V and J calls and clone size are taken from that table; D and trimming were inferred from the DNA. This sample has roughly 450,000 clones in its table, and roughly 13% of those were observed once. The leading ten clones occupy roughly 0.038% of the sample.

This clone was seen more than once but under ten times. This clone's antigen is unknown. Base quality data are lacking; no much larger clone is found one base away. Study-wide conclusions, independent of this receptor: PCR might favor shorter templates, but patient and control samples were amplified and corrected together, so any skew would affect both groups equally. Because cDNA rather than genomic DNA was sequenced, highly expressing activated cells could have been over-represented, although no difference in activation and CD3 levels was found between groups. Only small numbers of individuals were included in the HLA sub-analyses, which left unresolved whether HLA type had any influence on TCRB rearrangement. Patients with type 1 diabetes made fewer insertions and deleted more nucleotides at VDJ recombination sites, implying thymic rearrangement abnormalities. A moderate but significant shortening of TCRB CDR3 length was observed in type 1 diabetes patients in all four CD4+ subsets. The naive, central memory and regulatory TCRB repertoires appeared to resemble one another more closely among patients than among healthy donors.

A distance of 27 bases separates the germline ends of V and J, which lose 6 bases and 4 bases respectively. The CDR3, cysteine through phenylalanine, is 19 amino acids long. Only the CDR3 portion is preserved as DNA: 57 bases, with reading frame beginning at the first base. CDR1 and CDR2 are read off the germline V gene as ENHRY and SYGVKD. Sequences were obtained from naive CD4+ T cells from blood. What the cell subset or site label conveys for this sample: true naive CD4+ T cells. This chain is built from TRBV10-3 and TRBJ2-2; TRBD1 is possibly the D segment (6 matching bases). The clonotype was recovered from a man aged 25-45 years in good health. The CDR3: CAIREEKPMGTSSTGELFF. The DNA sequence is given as TGTGCCATCAGGGAGGAAAAGCCCATGGGGACATCATCCACCGGGGAGCTGTTTTTT.